This TCR beta chain was found in a study of human thymus T cells. Profiled with immunoSEQ multiplex PCR; TCRdb holds only in-frame clones, not every one. Altogether fewer than 90,000 clones are present, approximately 97% being singletons, with the ten largest covering under 0.035%. V lost 0 bases, J lost 0 bases, and 8 bases stayed unmatched. In germline, CDR1 is MGHRA, CDR2 YSYEKL. The CDR3 spans 18 residues. The thymus tissue came from resections taken during corrective heart surgery. This rearrangement joins TRBV4-1 to TRBJ2-3, with 8 bases matching TRBD2. Sequenced material: thymus tissue. This receptor was taken from a boy under two years old with a congenital heart defect but otherwise immunologically healthy. The CDR3 spells CASSQDLPSGFSTDTQYF. CDR3 bases: TGCGCCAGCAGCCAAGATCTTCCTAGCGGGTTTAGCACAGATACGCAGTATTTT.